Following are 30 T cell receptor beta chains from one sample sequenced in a study of T cell changes during pregnancy in multiple sclerosis. The assay was immunoSEQ multiplex PCR, and TCRdb's table has in-frame clones only and misses some. The table records about 70,000 clones, nearly 95% of them present only once. This material consisted of CD4+ T cells from peripheral blood mononuclear cells, taken after pregnancy. The receptors here all came from a female donor with multiple sclerosis, enrolled in a pregnancy study.

The rearrangement joins TRBV11-2 to TRBJ2-2, with a tentative D call TRBD1 (6 bases). The CDR3 contains 14 residues. Per the germline V gene, CDR1 is SGHAT and CDR2 is FQNNGV. V was cut by 5 bases and J by 6 bases, with 13 bases left in between. The CDR3 DNA reads as TGTGCCAGCAGCCTCGACAGGACCGCCGGGGAGCTGTTTTTT. Its protein product is CASSLDRTAGELFF.

The J gene is TRBJ2-7, the V gene TRBV30, with TRBD1 matching 10 bases. The CDR3 has 16 residues. V dropped 2 bases and J dropped 3; count of bases not matched to a gene: 10. CDR1 and CDR2 (germline): GTSNPN, SVGIG (reference sequence). This chain's CDR3 is CAWSSAPWTGGYEQYF. CDR3 DNA sequence: TGTGCCTGGAGTTCAGCCCCTTGGACAGGGGGCTACGAGCAGTACTTC.

J is TRBJ2-1 and V is TRBV27, with TRBD2 identical over 8 bases. The CDR3 extends over 19 amino acids. Per germline, CDR1 MNHEY and CDR2 SMNVEV (reference sequence). The V segment lost 4 bases and the J segment 0 bases; nucleotides outside the gene matches: 14. Here the CDR3 DNA reads TGTGCCAGCAGTTCAGGACTAGCTAGTGGCGGAAGCTCCTACAATGAGCAGTTCTTC. Protein: CASSSGLASGGSSYNEQFF.

The chain uses TRBV6-6 and TRBJ2-2, with D possibly matching TRBD2 (6 bases). The V end was cut by 10 bases, the J end by 6 bases, with 21 bases between. Germline V lookup: CDR1 MNHNY, CDR2 SVGAGI (reference sequence). The CDR3 consists of 15 residues. CDR3 coding DNA: TGTGCCACATCCCCATGGGGGGTTCGGGCCGGGGAGCTGTTTTTT. Amino acids: CATSPWGVRAGELFF.

The chain combines TRBV10-3 with TRBJ2-3; D is possibly TRBD2 (5 bases). CDR1 and CDR2 (germline): ENHRY, SYGVKD. The CDR3 has 16 residues. V gave up 3 bases and J gave up 5 bases, with 18 bases separating them. The CDR3: CAISEGSGRGKDTQYF. In DNA form, the CDR3 reads TGTGCCATCAGTGAAGGGTCAGGAAGAGGGAAAGATACGCAGTATTTT.

The rearrangement joins TRBV19 to TRBJ1-6; 7 bases match TRBD1. This CDR3 is built from 17 residues. After removal of 3 bases from V and 0 bases from J, the junction contained 5 bases not matched to a gene. Germline CDR1 and CDR2: LNHDA and SQIVND (reference sequence). The chain's CDR3 is CASSMVTGSSYNSPLHF. The CDR3 DNA follows: TGTGCCAGTAGTATGGTGACAGGGAGCTCCTATAATTCACCCCTCCACTTT.

This chain connects TRBV27 to TRBJ1-6; 8 nucleotides agree with TRBD1. J gave up 7 bases and V 8 bases, and 1 base lay outside the gene matches. CDR1 and CDR2 from the germline V gene are MNHEY and SMNVEV (reference sequence). This CDR3 has 12 amino acids. The CDR3 DNA is TGTGCCAGCCAGGGGGCAAATTCACCCCTCCACTTT. This gives the protein CASQGANSPLHF.

The genes are TRBV5-4 and TRBJ1-2; D gene ambiguous. Germline CDR1 is SGHNT and CDR2 is YYREEE (reference sequence). The length of the CDR3 is 14 residues. V lost 4 bases and J lost 3, with 13 bases in between. This chain's CDR3 is CASSPGTEYYGYTF. The CDR3 DNA reads TGTGCCAGCAGCCCAGGTACAGAGTACTATGGCTACACCTTC.

The rearrangement joins TRBV28 to TRBJ2-7, with 7 bases that match TRBD2. The CDR3 has 13 amino acids. Trimming took 6 bases from V and 3 from J; bases not matched to a gene: 5. Looked up from germline, CDR1 is MDHEN and CDR2 is SYDVKM. CDR3 sequence: CASRSGVYYEQYF. CDR3 DNA sequence: TGTGCCAGCAGGAGCGGGGTTTACTACGAGCAGTACTTC.

The chain uses TRBV14 and TRBJ2-2; TRBD1 might be the D (6 bases). CDR3 size: 13 residues. V lost 4 bases and J 5 bases, leaving 8 bases between the germline ends. Germline assignment: CDR1 SGHDN and CDR2 FVKESK. CDR3 loop: CASSPQGTGELFF. The CDR3 nucleotides are TGTGCCAGCAGCCCCCAGGGGACCGGGGAGCTGTTTTTT. Supplemented by reference TRBV14 and TRBJ2-2, the full variable domain reads EAGVTQFPSHSVIEKGQTVTLRCDPISGHDNLYWYRRVMGKEIKFLLHFVKESKQDESGMPNNRFLAERTGGTYSTLKVQPAELEDSGVYFCASSPQGTGELFFGEGSRLTVL.

The chain combines TRBV5-1 with TRBJ2-1, with 12 nucleotides matching TRBD1. CDR1 SGHRS and CDR2 YFSETQ come from the germline V gene. This CDR3 comprises 18 residues. Unmatched junction bases numbered 14, after V lost 2 bases and J lost 8 bases. The CDR3 DNA reads TGCGCCAGCAGCTTCCGAACCACCGGGACAGGGGGCGGGGATGAGCAGTTCTTC. It yields the protein CASSFRTTGTGGGDEQFF.

The J gene is TRBJ2-5, the V gene TRBV9, with 9 nucleotides matching TRBD2. The CDR3 runs 15 residues. CDR1 is SGDLS and CDR2 is YYNGEE in the germline V gene. Germline trimming cut 0 bases from V and 5 bases from J; bases unmatched to any gene: 5. CDR3 coding DNA: TGTGCCAGCAGCGTAGGCGGGGGGGCGCAGGAGACCCAGTACTTC. Its translation: CASSVGGGAQETQYF.

The rearrangement uses TRBV25-1 and TRBJ1-4; 7 bases are a match to TRBD1. The germline gives CDR1 MGHDK, CDR2 SYGVNS. CDR3 length: 15 amino acids. V lost 3 bases, J lost 3 bases, and 4 bases stayed unmatched. CDR3 amino acids: CASSDEGQSNEKLFF. In DNA, the CDR3 is TGTGCCAGCAGTGACGAGGGACAGTCTAATGAAAAACTGTTTTTT.

CDR3 residues: CASSLVYYSDTQYF. Written as DNA, the CDR3 is TGTGCCAGCAGCTTAGTCTACTATTCAGATACGCAGTATTTT. This chain links TRBV11-2 with TRBJ2-3, with no clear D. CDR3 length equals 14 residues. V was cut by 1 base and J by 4 bases, with 9 bases left in between. Germline-derived CDR1 and CDR2 are SGHAT and FQNNGV.

This clone was detected only once. The genes are TRBV29-1 and TRBJ2-3; perhaps TRBD2 as D (6 bases). Germline values: CDR1 SQVTM, CDR2 ANQGSEA. CDR3 length: 11 amino acids. Deletions cut 7 bases from V and 5 bases from J, with 10 bases between. This CDR3 reads CSARRGDTQYF. The DNA for the CDR3 is TGCAGCGCTAGGAGGGGAGATACGCAGTATTTT.

Here the CDR3 DNA reads TGTGCTAGTGCCTCCCCGGTTGAGCAGTTCTTC. Its translation is CASASPVEQFF. The chain recombines TRBV12-5 with TRBJ2-1; unclear D gene. V lost 7 bases, J lost 9 bases, and 10 bases lay in between. Germline V CDR1 and CDR2: LGHNT, FRNRAP. The CDR3 runs 11 residues.

This rearrangement joins TRBV7-3 to TRBJ2-2, with a tentative D call TRBD1 (6 bases). Trimming removed 2 bases at V and 4 bases at J, with 17 bases between. This CDR3 spans 17 amino acids. CDR1 and CDR2 from the germline V gene are SGHTA and FQGTGA. CDR3 DNA: TGTGCCAGCAGCTTAGACTCCGGGACATCTGGCACCGGGGAGCTGTTTTTT. Its protein product is CASSLDSGTSGTGELFF.

Here the CDR3 DNA reads TGCAGCGTTGGAACATCTTCCGAGCAGTACTTC. This encodes CSVGTSSEQYF. This sequence joins TRBV29-1 and TRBJ2-7; D unclear. The V gene's germline CDR1 is SQVTM and CDR2 ANQGSEA. The V and J ends lost 4 bases and 6 bases respectively, with 10 bases between them. The CDR3 loop spans 11 amino acids.

This chain links TRBV29-1 with TRBJ2-1, with 8 bases aligning to TRBD2. CDR3 length: 14 amino acids. The germline V gene has CDR1 SQVTM and CDR2 ANQGSEA. V shed 6 bases and J 2 bases; nucleotides not matched to a gene: 6. The CDR3 reads CSVRLAGPYNEQFF. The CDR3 DNA is TGCAGCGTGAGGCTAGCGGGCCCCTACAATGAGCAGTTCTTC.

V is TRBV30 and J is TRBJ1-4; D is uncertain. CDR1 and CDR2 (germline): GTSNPN, SVGIG (reference sequence). This CDR3 has 14 residues. The V end lost 0 bases, the J end lost 8 bases, and 13 bases lay between the germline ends. The CDR3 sequence: CAWSVSVLEEKLFF. The DNA of the CDR3 is TGTGCCTGGAGTGTAAGCGTCTTAGAGGAAAAACTGTTTTTT.

This chain joins TRBV4-1 and TRBJ2-3, with 7 nucleotides matching TRBD1. With V trimmed by 4 bases and J by 3 bases, 7 bases remained unmatched. CDR3 size: 15 residues. Germline values: CDR1 MGHRA, CDR2 YSYEKL. CDR3: CASSRGQPATDTQYF. Written as DNA, the CDR3 is TGCGCCAGCAGCCGGGGACAGCCAGCTACAGATACGCAGTATTTT.

The chain couples TRBV7-8 to TRBJ2-5; 11 bases are shared with TRBD1. Trimming took 2 bases from V and 3 from J; bases not matched to a gene: 5. Germline loops: CDR1 SGHVS, CDR2 FQNEAQ. The CDR3 has 16 amino acids. The chain's CDR3 is CASSLFSGQGEETQYF. In DNA form, the CDR3 reads TGTGCCAGCAGCTTATTCTCGGGACAGGGGGAAGAGACCCAGTACTTC.

CDR3 residues: CASSLIPSNEKLFF. In DNA, the CDR3 is TGTGCCAGCAGCTTAATACCTAGTAATGAAAAACTGTTTTTT. The chain employs TRBV7-8 and TRBJ1-4; no firm D call. This CDR3 region has 14 residues. Germline V gene data show CDR1 as SGHVS and CDR2 as FQNEAQ. V was cut by 2 bases and J by 4 bases, with 8 bases left in between.

This chain connects TRBV6-7 to TRBJ2-5; a possible D gene is TRBD2 (6 bases). The J call may not be correct, given that the DNA end is closer to TRBJ2-7. TRBV6-7 is recorded as an ORF, its role being uncertain. The CDR3 length is 17 residues. CDR3 sequence reads: CASSPIAVGGSSYEQYF. The CDR3 coding sequence is TGTGCCAGCAGCCCCATTGCGGTGGGGGGAAGCTCCTACGAGCAGTACTTC.

The chain is built from TRBV5-1 and TRBJ2-1, with 10 nucleotides matching TRBD2. The CDR3 extends over 15 amino acids. Germline values: CDR1 SGHRS, CDR2 YFSETQ. The junction had 4 bases not matched to a gene; V was cut back by 1 base and J by 6 bases. This chain's CDR3 is CASSLKAGGLNEQFF. CDR3 nucleotide sequence: TGCGCCAGCAGCTTGAAAGCGGGGGGGCTCAATGAGCAGTTCTTC.

This clone was observed many times. The chain employs TRBV2 and TRBJ1-2; D not certain. Trimming pared 5 bases from V and 4 bases from J, leaving 14 bases between. Germline assignment: CDR1 SNHLY and CDR2 FYNNEI. The length of the CDR3 is 14 residues. CDR3 amino acids: CASSSYLNPYGYTF. The CDR3 nucleotides are TGTGCCAGCAGTTCCTACCTAAACCCCTATGGCTACACCTTC.

V gene TRBV6-5 combines with J gene TRBJ2-1, with TRBD2 matching 8 bases. V was clipped by 6 bases and J by 4 bases; unmatched bases: 8. The CDR3 spans 15 residues. Germline V gene lookup returns CDR1 MNHEY and CDR2 SVGAGI. The CDR3 DNA sequence: TGTGCCAGCAGGATCAGCGGGGGACTATACAATGAGCAGTTCTTC. Amino acid sequence: CASRISGGLYNEQFF.

The V call is TRBV28, the J call TRBJ1-1; 7 positions agree with TRBD1. The CDR3 sequence is 14 residues long. The V gene's germline CDR1 is MDHEN and CDR2 SYDVKM. The J segment lost 10 bases and the V segment lost 6 bases, leaving 14 bases of the junction unmatched. The CDR3 protein is CASRGGTAVRGAFF. The CDR3 nucleotides are TGTGCCAGCAGGGGCGGGACAGCGGTACGGGGAGCTTTCTTT.

This chain connects TRBV6-5 to TRBJ2-1, with 15 bases lining up with TRBD2. Germline V gene sequence: CDR1 MNHEY, CDR2 SVGAGI. The J segment lost 10 bases and the V segment lost 8 bases, leaving 9 bases of the junction unmatched. The CDR3 is 15 amino acids. In nucleotides, the CDR3 is TGTGCCAGCTCCCCGGGGACTAGCGGGAGGCGAGAGCAGTTCTTC. This translates into CASSPGTSGRREQFF.

The V and J genes are TRBV5-6 and TRBJ2-1; 7 nucleotides line up with TRBD2. CDR1 is SGHDT and CDR2 is YYEEEE in the germline V gene. The CDR3 spans 16 residues. Trimming took 5 bases from V and 1 from J; bases not matched to a gene: 9. CDR3 in amino acids: CASRGIGGGSYNEQFF. CDR3 nucleotides: TGTGCCAGCAGGGGAATCGGCGGGGGTTCCTACAATGAGCAGTTCTTC.